The present T cell receptor beta chain was sequenced within a study of blood T cell repertoires in COVID-19. Study overall: COVID-19 samples collected from the United States, Italy and Spain covered acute and convalescent phases.

In germline, CDR1 is SGHAT, CDR2 FQNNGV. Trimming cost V 7 bases and J 2 bases, with 20 bases left between them. The CDR3 runs to 17 residues. The data were produced by immunoSEQ multiplex PCR, yet TCRdb's version contains in-frame clones alone and is incomplete. Of around 260,000 clones listed, less than 90% are singletons. The sequencing input was peripheral blood. The source is a man aged 25 to 45 with active or convalescent COVID-19. The chain has TRBV11-2 and TRBJ2-2, with D possibly TRBD1 on 6 matching bases. Written as DNA, the CDR3 is TGTGCCAGCACCACCACGGGTGCAGGGGAAAACACCGGGGAGCTGTTTTTT. This codes for CASTTTGAGENTGELFF.